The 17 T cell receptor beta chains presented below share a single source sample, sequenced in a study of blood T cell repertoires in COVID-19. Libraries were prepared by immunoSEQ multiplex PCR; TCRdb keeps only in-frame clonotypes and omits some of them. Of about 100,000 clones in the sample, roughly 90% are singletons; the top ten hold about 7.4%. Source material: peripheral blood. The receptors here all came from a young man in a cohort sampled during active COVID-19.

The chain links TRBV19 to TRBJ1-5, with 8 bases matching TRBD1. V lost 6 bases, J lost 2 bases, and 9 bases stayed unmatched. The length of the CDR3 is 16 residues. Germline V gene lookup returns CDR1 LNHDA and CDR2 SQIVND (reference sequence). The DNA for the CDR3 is TGTGCCAGTAGGGGGGACAGGCGCTATCGCAATCAGCCCCAGCATTTT. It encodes CASRGDRRYRNQPQHF. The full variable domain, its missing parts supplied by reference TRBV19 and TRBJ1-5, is DGGITQSPKYLFRKEGQNVTLSCEQNLNHDAMYWYRQDPGQGLRLIYYSQIVNDFQKGDIAEGYSVSREKKESFPLTVTSAQKNPTAFYLCASRGDRRYRNQPQHFGDGTRLSIL.

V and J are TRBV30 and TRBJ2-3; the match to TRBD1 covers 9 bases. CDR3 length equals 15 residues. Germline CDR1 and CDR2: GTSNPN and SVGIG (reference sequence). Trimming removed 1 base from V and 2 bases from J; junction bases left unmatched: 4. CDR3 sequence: CAWSEGQGATDTQYF. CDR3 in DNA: TGTGCCTGGAGTGAGGGACAGGGCGCCACAGATACGCAGTATTTT. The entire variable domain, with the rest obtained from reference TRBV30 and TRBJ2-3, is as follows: SQTIHQWPATLVQPVGSPLSLECTVEGTSNPNLYWYRQAAGRGLQLLFYSVGIGQISSEVPQNLSASRPQDRQFILSSKKLLLSDSGFYLCAWSEGQGATDTQYFGPGTRLTVL.

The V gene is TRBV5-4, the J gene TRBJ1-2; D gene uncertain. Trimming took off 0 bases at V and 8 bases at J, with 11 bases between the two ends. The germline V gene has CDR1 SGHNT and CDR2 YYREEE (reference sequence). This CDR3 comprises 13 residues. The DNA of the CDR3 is TGTGCCAGCAGCTTGGAGAGGGATCGCGGCTACACCTTC. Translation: CASSLERDRGYTF.

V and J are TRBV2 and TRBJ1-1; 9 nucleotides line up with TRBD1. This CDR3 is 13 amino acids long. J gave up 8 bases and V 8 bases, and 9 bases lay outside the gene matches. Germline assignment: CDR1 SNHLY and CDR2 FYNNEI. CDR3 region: CASESGQGREAFF. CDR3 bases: TGTGCCAGCGAGTCCGGACAGGGGCGAGAAGCTTTCTTT.

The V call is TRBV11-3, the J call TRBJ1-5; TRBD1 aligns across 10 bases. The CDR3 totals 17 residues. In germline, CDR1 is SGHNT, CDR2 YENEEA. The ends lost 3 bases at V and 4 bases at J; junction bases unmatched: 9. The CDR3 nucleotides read TGTGCCAGCAGCTTCCAGGACAGGGGGAGGAATAATCAGCCCCAGCATTTT. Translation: CASSFQDRGRNNQPQHF.

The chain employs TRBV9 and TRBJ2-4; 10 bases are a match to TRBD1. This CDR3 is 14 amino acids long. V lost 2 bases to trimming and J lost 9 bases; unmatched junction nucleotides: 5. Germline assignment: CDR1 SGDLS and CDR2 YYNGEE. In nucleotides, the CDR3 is TGTGCCAGCAGCGTGGGACAGGGGAGTGGCATTCAGTACTTC. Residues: CASSVGQGSGIQYF.

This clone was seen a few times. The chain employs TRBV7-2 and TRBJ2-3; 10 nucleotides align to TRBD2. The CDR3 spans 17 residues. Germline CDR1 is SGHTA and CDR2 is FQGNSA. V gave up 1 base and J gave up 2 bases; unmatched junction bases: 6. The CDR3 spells CASSLGLAGENTDTQYF. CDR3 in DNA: TGTGCCAGCAGCTTAGGGCTAGCGGGGGAGAACACAGATACGCAGTATTTT. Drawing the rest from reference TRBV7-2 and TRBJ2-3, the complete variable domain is GAGVSQSPSNKVTEKGKDVELRCDPISGHTALYWYRQSLGQGLEFLIYFQGNSAPDKSGLPSDRFSAERTGGSVSTLTIQRTQQEDSAVYLCASSLGLAGENTDTQYFGPGTRLTVL.

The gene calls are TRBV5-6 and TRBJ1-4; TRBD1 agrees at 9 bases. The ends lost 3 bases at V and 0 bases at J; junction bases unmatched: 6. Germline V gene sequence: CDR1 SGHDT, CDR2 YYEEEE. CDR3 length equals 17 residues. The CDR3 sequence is CASSSFRQGATNEKLFF. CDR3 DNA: TGTGCCAGCAGCTCCTTTCGACAGGGGGCAACTAATGAAAAACTGTTTTTT. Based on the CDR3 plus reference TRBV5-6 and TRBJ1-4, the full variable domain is DAGVTQSPTHLIKTRGQQVTLRCSPKSGHDTVSWYQQALGQGPQFIFQYYEEEERQRGNFPDRFSGHQFPNYSSELNVNALLLGDSALYLCASSSFRQGATNEKLFFGSGTQLSVL.

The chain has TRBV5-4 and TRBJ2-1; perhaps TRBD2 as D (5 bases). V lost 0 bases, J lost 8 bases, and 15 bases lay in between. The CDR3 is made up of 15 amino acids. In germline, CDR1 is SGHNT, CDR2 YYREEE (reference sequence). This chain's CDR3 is CASSLVDPGRDEQFF. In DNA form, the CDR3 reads TGTGCCAGCAGCTTGGTAGACCCCGGGCGGGATGAGCAGTTCTTC. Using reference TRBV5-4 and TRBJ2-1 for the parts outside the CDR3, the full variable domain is ETGVTQSPTHLIKTRGQQVTLRCSSQSGHNTVSWYQQALGQGPQFIFQYYREEENGRGNFPPRFSGLQFPNYSSELNVNALELDDSALYLCASSLVDPGRDEQFFGPGTRLTVL.

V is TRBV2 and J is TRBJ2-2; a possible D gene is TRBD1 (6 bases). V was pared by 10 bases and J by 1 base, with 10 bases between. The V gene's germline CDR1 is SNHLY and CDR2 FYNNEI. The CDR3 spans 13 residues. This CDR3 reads CATRQENTGELFF. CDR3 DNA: TGTGCCACCCGACAGGAGAACACCGGGGAGCTGTTTTTT.

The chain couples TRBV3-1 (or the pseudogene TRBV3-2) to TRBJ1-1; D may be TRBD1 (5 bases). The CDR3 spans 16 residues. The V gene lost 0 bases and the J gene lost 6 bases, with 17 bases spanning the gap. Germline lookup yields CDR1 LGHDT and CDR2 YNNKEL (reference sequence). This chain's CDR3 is CASSQDAGTGRAEAFF. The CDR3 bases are TGTGCCAGCAGCCAAGATGCAGGGACTGGGAGAGCTGAAGCTTTCTTT.

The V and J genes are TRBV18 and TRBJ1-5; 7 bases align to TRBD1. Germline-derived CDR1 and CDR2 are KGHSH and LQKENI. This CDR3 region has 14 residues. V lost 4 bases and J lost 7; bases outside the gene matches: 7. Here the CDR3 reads CASSLGQKGQPQHF. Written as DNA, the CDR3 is TGTGCCAGCTCACTGGGACAGAAGGGGCAGCCCCAGCATTTT.

CDR3 nucleotide sequence: TGTGCCAGCTCACCACGGGACAGGGAGATGGCTTTCTTT. It yields the protein CASSPRDREMAFF. This rearrangement joins TRBV18 to TRBJ1-1; TRBD1 matches 9 bases. The CDR3 is 13 amino acids. Germline V gives CDR1 KGHSH, CDR2 LQKENI. With V trimmed by 1 base and J by 11 bases, 5 bases remained unmatched.

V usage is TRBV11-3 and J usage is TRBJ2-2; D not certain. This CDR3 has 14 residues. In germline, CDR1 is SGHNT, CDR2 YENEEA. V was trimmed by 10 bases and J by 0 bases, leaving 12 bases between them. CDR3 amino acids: CATNTRPNTGELFF. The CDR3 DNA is TGTGCCACCAATACGCGGCCGAACACCGGGGAGCTGTTTTTT.

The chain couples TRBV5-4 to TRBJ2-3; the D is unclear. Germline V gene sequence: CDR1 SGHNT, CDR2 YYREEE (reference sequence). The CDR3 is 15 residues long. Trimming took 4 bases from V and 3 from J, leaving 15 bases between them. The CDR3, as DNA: TGTGCCAGCAGCCCATCTCCCGAGAGGACAGATACGCAGTATTTT. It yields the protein CASSPSPERTDTQYF. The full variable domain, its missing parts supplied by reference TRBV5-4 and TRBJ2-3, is ETGVTQSPTHLIKTRGQQVTLRCSSQSGHNTVSWYQQALGQGPQFIFQYYREEENGRGNFPPRFSGLQFPNYSSELNVNALELDDSALYLCASSPSPERTDTQYFGPGTRLTVL.

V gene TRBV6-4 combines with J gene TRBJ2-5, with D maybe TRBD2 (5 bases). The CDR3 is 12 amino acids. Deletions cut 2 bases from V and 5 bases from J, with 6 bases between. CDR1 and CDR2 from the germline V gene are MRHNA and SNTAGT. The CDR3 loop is CASSDREETQYF. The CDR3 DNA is TGTGCCAGCAGTGACAGGGAGGAGACCCAGTACTTC.

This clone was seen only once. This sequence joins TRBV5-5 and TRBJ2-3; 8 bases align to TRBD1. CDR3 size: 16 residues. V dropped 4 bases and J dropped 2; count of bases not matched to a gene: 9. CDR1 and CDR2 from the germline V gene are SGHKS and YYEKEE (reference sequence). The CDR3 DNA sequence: TGTGCCAGCAGCAGCGGTTCGGACAGGGCCACAGATACGCAGTATTTT. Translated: CASSSGSDRATDTQYF.